The 30 T cell receptor beta chains given below trace back to one sample, sequenced in a study of blood T cell repertoires in COVID-19 (dated by TCRdb to 2020 to 2021). Libraries were built with the immunoSEQ multiplex PCR assay. The table comes from immuneACCESS by way of TCRdb, which keeps in-frame sequences with V and J called. Part of the clones is missing from these tables; in studies checked, under half for an unresolved V gene and the rest for unknown reasons. Within this sample are more than 110,000 clones, with about nine tenths of them counted one time only. The top ten clonotypes cover 9.5% to 12% of the sample. Input material: peripheral blood. These receptors all stem from a woman aged 80 or over with acute or convalescent COVID-19.

This sequence joins TRBV11-2 and TRBJ2-7; 8 nucleotides agree with TRBD1. Looked up from germline, CDR1 is SGHAT and CDR2 is FQNNGV. Trimming at V came to 3 bases and at J to 5 bases, leaving 3 bases not matched to a gene. CDR3 length: 13 amino acids. CDR3 sequence: CASSFGQGNEQYF. The CDR3 region has the DNA TGTGCCAGCAGCTTCGGACAGGGAAACGAGCAGTACTTC.

The chain carries TRBV10-3 and TRBJ2-7; 11 nucleotides align to TRBD1. Trimming at V came to 3 bases and at J to 4 bases, leaving 2 bases not matched to a gene. The CDR3 totals 14 residues. Looked up from germline, CDR1 is ENHRY and CDR2 is SYGVKD. CDR3 loop: CAISDGQGAYEQYF. The CDR3 DNA is TGTGCCATCAGTGACGGACAGGGGGCGTACGAGCAGTACTTC.

V and J are TRBV19 and TRBJ1-2; no clear D. Germline V CDR1 and CDR2: LNHDA, SQIVND (reference sequence). V was clipped by 4 bases and J by 2 bases, with 11 bases between them. CDR3 size: 14 residues. The CDR3 DNA is TGTGCCAGTAGTACCCCGAGGGAGAACTATGGCTACACCTTC. It yields the protein CASSTPRENYGYTF.

This sequence joins TRBV29-1 and TRBJ2-7; 7 bases are shared with TRBD1. Trimming cost V 6 bases and J 4 bases; bases outside gene matches: 6. There are 12 residues in the CDR3. The germline gives CDR1 SQVTM, CDR2 ANQGSEA. The CDR3 nucleotides read TGCAGCGTATTTGAGGGGGCATACGAGCAGTACTTC. Its protein is CSVFEGAYEQYF.

The V and J genes are TRBV19 and TRBJ2-2, with 8 bases identical to TRBD2. Germline CDR1 and CDR2: LNHDA and SQIVND (reference sequence). V trimming: 7 bases; J trimming: 2 bases; junction bases outside the gene matches: 6. There are 15 residues in the CDR3. The CDR3 nucleotides are TGTGCCAGTAAGGAGGGGACTAGTAACACCGGGGAGCTGTTTTTT. Its translation is CASKEGTSNTGELFF.

The DNA of the CDR3 is TGTGCCAGCAGCTCCCAGGGGGATCCTCAGCCCCAGCATTTT. This codes for CASSSQGDPQPQHF. This chain uses TRBV7-2 with TRBJ1-5, with TRBD1 matching 7 bases. Germline CDR1 SGHTA, CDR2 FQGNSA. V lost 4 bases and J lost 6; bases outside the gene matches: 6. The CDR3 contains 14 residues.

This chain connects TRBV7-2 to TRBJ2-2, with a possible D match to TRBD1 (6 bases). Germline CDR1 SGHTA, CDR2 FQGNSA. The CDR3 sequence is 16 residues long. Trimming shortened V by 5 bases and J by 7 bases, and 20 bases separated the two germline ends. The CDR3 is CASSPSPGTLGGELFF. The CDR3 coding sequence is TGTGCCAGCAGCCCAAGTCCCGGGACATTGGGCGGGGAGCTGTTTTTT.

The chain carries TRBV3-1 (or the pseudogene TRBV3-2) and TRBJ1-2; a weak D match, TRBD1 (6 bases). V was trimmed by 2 bases and J by 8 bases, leaving 18 bases between them. CDR1 LGHDT and CDR2 YNNKEL come from the germline V gene (reference sequence). The CDR3 loop spans 15 amino acids. The CDR3 nucleotides are TGTGCCAGCAGCCAAAGAGGTATCTGGGGGGGCGGCTACACCTTC. Protein: CASSQRGIWGGGYTF.

This chain uses TRBV7-9 with TRBJ2-1; 15 bases are shared with TRBD2. Germline CDR1 reads SEHNR; CDR2 reads FQNEAQ (reference sequence). V lost 2 bases to trimming and J lost 6 bases; unmatched junction nucleotides: 8. The CDR3 is made up of 18 amino acids. In nucleotides, the CDR3 is TGTGCCAGCAGCTTACGGTGGACTAGCGGGGGGGAAGGCAATGAGCAGTTCTTC. It translates to CASSLRWTSGGEGNEQFF.

The chain is built from TRBV7-9 and TRBJ2-5, with 7 nucleotides matching TRBD2. The germline V gene encodes CDR1 SEHNR and CDR2 FQNEAQ (reference sequence). Trimming removed 1 base from V and 5 bases from J; junction bases left unmatched: 7. This CDR3 spans 15 amino acids. The CDR3 region has the DNA TGTGCCAGCAGCTTAGTGGGACTATCGTATGAGACCCAGTACTTC. Amino acid sequence: CASSLVGLSYETQYF.

The gene calls are TRBV7-8 and TRBJ1-1; 9 nucleotides match TRBD1. The CDR3 contains 13 residues. With V trimmed by 4 bases and J by 8 bases, 5 bases remained unmatched. The germline gives CDR1 SGHVS, CDR2 FQNEAQ. CDR3 protein: CASSSGQGPEAFF. CDR3 nucleotide sequence: TGTGCCAGCAGCTCGGGACAGGGCCCCGAAGCTTTCTTT.

The chain joins TRBV4-2 to TRBJ1-2; 9 nucleotides line up with TRBD1. The CDR3 has 17 residues. J gave up 5 bases and V 1 base, and 11 bases lay outside the gene matches. CDR1 and CDR2 (germline): LGHNA, YNFKEQ. As DNA, the CDR3 is TGTGCCAGCAGCCAAGCTTCGGGACAGGGAAATGGTTATGGCTACACCTTC. Its translation: CASSQASGQGNGYGYTF.

J is TRBJ1-4 and V is TRBV7-9, with a possible D match to TRBD1 (6 bases). The CDR3 loop spans 15 amino acids. Germline loops: CDR1 SEHNR, CDR2 FQNEAQ (reference sequence). V gave up 2 bases and J gave up 8 bases, with 15 bases separating them. CDR3 sequence (DNA): TGTGCCAGCAGCTTATCCATCCCAGGGGCGGAAAAACTGTTTTTT. Translating it yields CASSLSIPGAEKLFF.

The chain uses TRBV5-1 and TRBJ1-1, with D tentatively TRBD1 (5 bases). Looked up from germline, CDR1 is SGHRS and CDR2 is YFSETQ. The CDR3 runs to 14 residues. V lost 4 bases, J lost 7 bases, and 17 bases lay in between. Here the CDR3 reads CASSGSHRDFEAFF. CDR3 coding DNA: TGCGCCAGCAGCGGATCCCACCGGGACTTTGAAGCTTTCTTT.

The chain links TRBV29-1 to TRBJ2-1, with D possibly being TRBD1 (6 bases). CDR3 length equals 15 residues. The V and J ends lost 3 bases and 3 bases respectively, with 15 bases between them. Germline V gives CDR1 SQVTM, CDR2 ANQGSEA. The CDR3 coding sequence is TGCAGCGTTGAGGGGGACACGGTGGGCTACAATGAGCAGTTCTTC. It translates to CSVEGDTVGYNEQFF.

Regarding this clone: Other DNA sequences in the same sample also yield this CDR3. The rearrangement links TRBV30 to TRBJ1-4, with TRBD1 matching 7 bases. The J segment lost 5 bases and the V segment lost 0 bases, leaving 6 bases of the junction unmatched. Germline lookup yields CDR1 GTSNPN and CDR2 SVGIG (reference sequence). CDR3 size: 15 residues. CDR3 sequence reads: CAWSVGSGGNEKLFF. DNA for the CDR3: TGTGCCTGGAGTGTTGGGTCAGGGGGAAATGAAAAACTGTTTTTT.

This rearrangement joins TRBV5-6 to TRBJ2-7; TRBD2 agrees at 13 bases. V was pared by 0 bases and J by 0 bases, with 3 bases of the junction left unmatched. The CDR3 is 17 amino acids. Germline values: CDR1 SGHDT, CDR2 YYEEEE. The DNA for the CDR3 is TGTGCCAGCAGCTTGGAACTAGCGGGGGGGACCTCCTACGAGCAGTACTTC. Protein sequence: CASSLELAGGTSYEQYF.

In this sample, this clone turned up once. The genes are TRBV29-1 and TRBJ2-5; D uncertain. In germline, CDR1 is SQVTM, CDR2 ANQGSEA. V was clipped by 6 bases and J by 1 base, with 15 bases between them. The CDR3 contains 14 residues. The CDR3 nucleotides are TGCAGCGTGTCGGGTCCGGCCCCCCAAGAGACCCAGTACTTC. It codes for CSVSGPAPQETQYF.

The chain joins TRBV3-1 (or the pseudogene TRBV3-2) to TRBJ1-4, with D perhaps matching TRBD1 (5 bases). Trimming stripped 1 base from V and 7 bases from J, with 16 bases between. The germline CDR1 and CDR2 sequences are LGHDT and YNNKEL (reference sequence). The CDR3 has 16 residues. CDR3 sequence (DNA): TGTGCCAGCAGCCAAGGCGGGACCCGGGGAGGTGAAAAACTGTTTTTT. This codes for CASSQGGTRGGEKLFF.

V gene TRBV10-3 combines with J gene TRBJ2-5, with 8 bases aligning to TRBD2. The CDR3 runs 12 residues. Trimming at V came to 11 bases and at J to 5 bases, leaving 7 bases not matched to a gene. The germline gives CDR1 ENHRY, CDR2 SYGVKD. The chain's CDR3 is CAVGGAGETQYF. DNA for the CDR3: TGTGCCGTCGGGGGGGCCGGGGAGACCCAGTACTTC.

The J gene is TRBJ1-1, the V gene TRBV5-1; 11 bases agree with TRBD1. The CDR3 runs to 16 residues. Per germline, CDR1 SGHRS and CDR2 YFSETQ. V lost 0 bases to trimming and J lost 2 bases; unmatched junction nucleotides: 3. CDR3 loop: CASSLVGTGGNTEAFF. The CDR3 nucleotides read TGCGCCAGCAGCTTGGTAGGGACAGGGGGAAACACTGAAGCTTTCTTT.

This clone was observed a few times. This rearrangement joins TRBV21-1 to TRBJ1-5; no DNA check was done on the table's D call, TRBD1. TRBV21-1 is tagged as a pseudogene. CDR3 length: 17 amino acids. In nucleotides, the CDR3 is TGTGCCAGCAAGTCAGGGGGAAAGGTTTTGGGAAATCAGCCCCAGCATTTT. This encodes CASKSGGKVLGNQPQHF.

This clone was detected once. The gene calls are TRBV19 and TRBJ2-7; a weak D match, TRBD1 (6 bases). The CDR3 has 12 residues. With 4 bases removed from V and 6 bases from J, the gap between germline ends came to 10 bases. The germline CDR1 and CDR2 sequences are LNHDA and SQIVND (reference sequence). The CDR3, as DNA: TGTGCCAGTAGTACCTCAGGGGCCGAGCAGTACTTC. Translation gives CASSTSGAEQYF.

The chain has TRBV9 and TRBJ2-7; D not resolved. The V and J ends lost 2 bases and 2 bases respectively, with 8 bases between them. This CDR3 is built from 13 residues. The V gene's germline CDR1 is SGDLS and CDR2 YYNGEE. The CDR3 loop reads CASSVAGPYEQYF. The CDR3 DNA follows: TGTGCCAGCAGCGTTGCAGGCCCCTACGAGCAGTACTTC.

The chain is built from TRBV24-1 and TRBJ1-6; tentatively, D is TRBD1 (5 bases). With 10 bases removed from V and 0 bases from J, the gap between germline ends came to 21 bases. The length of the CDR3 is 18 residues. Germline values: CDR1 KGHDR, CDR2 SFDVKD. CDR3 in amino acids: CATPRDSGQSSYNSPLHF. Written as DNA, the CDR3 is TGTGCCACTCCGCGGGACTCAGGACAAAGCTCCTATAATTCACCCCTCCACTTT.

This chain links TRBV7-2 with TRBJ1-1; D may be TRBD1 (5 bases). The CDR3 is 15 residues long. Trimming stripped 5 bases from V and 0 bases from J, with 13 bases between. Germline loops: CDR1 SGHTA, CDR2 FQGNSA. CDR3 loop: CASSLSGGMNTEAFF. CDR3 nucleotides: TGTGCCAGCAGCCTCTCTGGGGGGATGAACACTGAAGCTTTCTTT.

The chain employs TRBV5-1 and TRBJ1-6, with a tentative D call TRBD1 (5 bases). V lost 1 base and J 0 bases, leaving 17 bases between the germline ends. CDR3 length: 19 amino acids. Germline-derived CDR1 and CDR2 are SGHRS and YFSETQ. In DNA form, the CDR3 reads TGCGCCAGCAGCTTGTTAGGGGTGGCGGCGAGCTCCTATAATTCACCCCTCCACTTT. It specifies CASSLLGVAASSYNSPLHF.

V usage is TRBV11-2 and J usage is TRBJ1-2; D unresolved. Germline V gene sequence: CDR1 SGHAT, CDR2 FQNNGV. Trimming left V 6 bases short and J 4 bases short, with 12 bases between. The CDR3 extends over 13 amino acids. The CDR3 reads CASRLAGSYGYTF. Here the CDR3 DNA reads TGTGCCAGCAGGCTAGCGGGGTCCTATGGCTACACCTTC.

This clone was counted only a few times. This rearrangement joins TRBV6-5 to TRBJ1-3, with 8 bases lining up with TRBD1. J was trimmed by 3 bases and V by 5 bases; bases with no gene match: 3. The CDR3 consists of 14 residues. The germline V gene has CDR1 MNHEY and CDR2 SVGAGI. The CDR3 loop reads CASSQGAGGNTIYF. CDR3 coding DNA: TGTGCCAGCAGTCAGGGGGCCGGTGGAAACACCATATATTTT.

The chain couples TRBV7-9 to TRBJ1-1; D uncertain. The CDR3 length is 15 residues. CDR1 is SEHNR and CDR2 is FQNEAQ in the germline V gene (reference sequence). The germline V and J ends were trimmed by 2 bases and 0 bases, with 10 bases remaining between them. CDR3: CASSLSESMNTEAFF. The CDR3 bases are TGTGCCAGCAGCTTATCCGAGAGTATGAACACTGAAGCTTTCTTT.